This T cell receptor beta chain derives from a study of CD8 T cells in Susac syndrome. Study observations and caveats: The authors found no clonal expansion in Susac syndrome CD4+ T cell repertoires.

This clonotype was seen just once. Its antigen is as yet unknown. All included Susac syndrome patients satisfied recently defined diagnostic criteria for definite or probable disease. CD8+ and CD4+ T cells were negatively isolated; TEMRA cells were FACS-enriched. Unmatched junction bases numbered 7, after V lost 7 bases and J lost 4 bases. The germline V gene has CDR1 MDHEN and CDR2 SYDVKM. The CDR3 runs to 14 residues. The RNA, about 0.5 to 1 ug, was put through reverse transcription using random hexamers. The TCR beta CDR3 was amplified by immunoSEQ multiplex PCR across 54 Vbeta, 13 Jbeta. TCRdb itself ran the immunoSEQ multiplex PCR reads through MiXCR, one entry per CDR3 protein. The data contain just over 150,000 distinct CDR3 sequences, 95% of them singletons.

Sequencing used CD4+ T cells from PBMCs. The source of this sequence is a human donor with Susac syndrome. V is TRBV28 and J is TRBJ2-1, with 7 bases aligning to TRBD2. CDR3 sequence: CASKPGGDYNEQFF. In DNA, the CDR3 is TGTGCCAGCAAGCCGGGAGGTGATTACAATGAGCAGTTCTTC.